These 23 T cell receptor beta chains originate from one sample sequenced in a study of blood T cell repertoires in COVID-19. Measured with immunoSEQ multiplex PCR; TCRdb has only the in-frame clones, and not every one. The repertoire includes 150,000 or so clones, roughly 84% of them detected once, and more than 4.5% sits in the top ten. Sequencing was carried out using PBMCs or T cells enriched from blood (not recorded which). Receptors originate from a man aged 65-85 years who had been exposed to COVID-19.

The V and J genes are TRBV5-1 and TRBJ1-2, with D perhaps TRBD1 (6 bases). Looked up from germline, CDR1 is SGHRS and CDR2 is YFSETQ. V lost 4 bases and J lost 8, with 21 bases in between. The CDR3 is made up of 15 amino acids. The CDR3 loop is CASSLLPTGGSGYTF. The CDR3 coding sequence is TGCGCCAGCAGCCTGCTTCCGACAGGAGGTAGCGGCTACACCTTC.

The rearrangement joins TRBV3-1 (or the pseudogene TRBV3-2) to TRBJ2-7, with 7 bases fitting TRBD2. The CDR3 is 18 residues long. The germline V gene encodes CDR1 LGHDT and CDR2 YNNKEL (reference sequence). V gave up 4 bases and J gave up 0 bases; unmatched junction bases: 15. The CDR3 region is CASSPHGGRASGSYEQYF. CDR3 coding DNA: TGTGCCAGCAGCCCCCACGGGGGGAGGGCTAGCGGCTCCTACGAGCAGTACTTC.

V and J are TRBV10-3 and TRBJ2-7; maybe TRBD2 (6 bases). The V end was cut by 0 bases, the J end by 3 bases, with 12 bases between. This CDR3 contains 15 residues. The germline CDR1 and CDR2 sequences are ENHRY and SYGVKD. CDR3 sequence: CAISESKGLYYEQYF. CDR3 coding DNA: TGTGCCATCAGTGAGTCGAAGGGACTTTACTACGAGCAGTACTTC.

The chain combines TRBV7-9 with TRBJ1-1, with 7 nucleotides matching TRBD1. This CDR3 is 16 amino acids long. Germline assignment: CDR1 SEHNR and CDR2 FQNEAQ (reference sequence). After removal of 5 bases from V and 2 bases from J, the junction contained 11 bases not matched to a gene. The CDR3 here is CASSPRGGAENTEAFF. The CDR3 DNA sequence: TGTGCCAGCAGCCCAAGAGGGGGCGCCGAAAACACTGAAGCTTTCTTT.

The chain is built from TRBV27 and TRBJ2-1; D call uncertain. The CDR3 sequence is 15 residues long. V lost 7 bases and J 0 bases, leaving 13 bases between the germline ends. Germline assignment: CDR1 MNHEY and CDR2 SMNVEV (reference sequence). In nucleotides, the CDR3 is TGTGCCAGCAACCGCCCGGGTCACTCCTACAATGAGCAGTTCTTC. Its protein is CASNRPGHSYNEQFF.

This rearrangement joins TRBV6-2 or TRBV6-3 to TRBJ1-5, with 8 nucleotides matching TRBD1. Per germline, CDR1 MNHEY and CDR2 SVGEGT. This CDR3 spans 15 amino acids. V gave up 2 bases and J gave up 9 bases; unmatched junction bases: 9. The CDR3, as DNA: TGTGCCAGCAGTTACGGACAGGGAGGGGGTGGGCCCCAGCATTTT. Protein product: CASSYGQGGGGPQHF.

V gene TRBV28 combines with J gene TRBJ1-2; 10 positions agree with TRBD1. CDR3 size: 14 residues. Germline V lookup: CDR1 MDHEN, CDR2 SYDVKM. V dropped 7 bases and J dropped 2; count of bases not matched to a gene: 4. CDR3 amino acids: CASTQGQGNYGYTF. CDR3 coding DNA: TGTGCCAGCACTCAGGGACAGGGGAACTATGGCTACACCTTC.

This clone has a single count. The chain has TRBV30 and TRBJ2-2, with D perhaps matching TRBD1 (6 bases). The germline V gene encodes CDR1 GTSNPN and CDR2 SVGIG (reference sequence). V gave up 1 base and J gave up 1 base, with 16 bases separating them. The CDR3 loop spans 17 amino acids. CDR3 residues: CAWSARGRGWNTGELFF. The CDR3 nucleotides are TGTGCCTGGAGTGCGCGCGGTAGGGGGTGGAACACCGGGGAGCTGTTTTTT.

V and J are TRBV5-1 and TRBJ2-3, with 12 bases that match TRBD2. There are 16 residues in the CDR3. Germline values: CDR1 SGHRS, CDR2 YFSETQ. The trim removed 1 base at V and 2 bases at J, leaving 2 bases unmatched. CDR3 loop: CASSLRLAGATDTQYF. The CDR3, as DNA: TGCGCCAGCAGCTTGAGACTAGCGGGGGCCACAGATACGCAGTATTTT.

The genes are TRBV7-2 and TRBJ2-5; 13 nucleotides match TRBD2. The CDR3 is 16 amino acids. Unmatched junction bases numbered 4, after V lost 5 bases and J lost 1 base. In germline, CDR1 is SGHTA, CDR2 FQGNSA. The CDR3 region is CASSARLAGGQETQYF. As DNA, the CDR3 is TGTGCCAGCAGCGCCCGACTAGCGGGGGGCCAAGAGACCCAGTACTTC.

This clone was detected only a few times. The chain uses TRBV10-2 and TRBJ1-4; TRBD1 matches 7 bases. Germline CDR1 WSHSY, CDR2 SAAADI. J lost 3 bases, V lost 6 bases, and 10 bases had no gene match. The CDR3 covers 16 residues. The CDR3 sequence: CASRQGSSRANEKLFF. The CDR3 DNA follows: TGCGCCAGCAGACAGGGGTCATCGCGAGCTAATGAAAAACTGTTTTTT.

The chain links TRBV19 to TRBJ1-1; D possibly corresponds to TRBD1 (6 bases). This CDR3 comprises 16 residues. The germline CDR1 and CDR2 sequences are LNHDA and SQIVND (reference sequence). V lost 3 bases and J lost 5, with 19 bases in between. Written as DNA, the CDR3 is TGTGCCAGTAGTATCATTCCAGGCCGAGGGGGAACTGAAGCTTTCTTT. Encoded protein: CASSIIPGRGGTEAFF.

The rearrangement links TRBV18 to TRBJ2-3; D perhaps matches TRBD2 (5 bases). The CDR3 runs 12 residues. Trimming took 6 bases from V and 6 from J, leaving 10 bases between them. Germline values: CDR1 KGHSH, CDR2 LQKENI. Here the CDR3 reads CASSRASDTQYF. The CDR3, as DNA: TGTGCCAGCTCGCGCGCTAGCGATACGCAGTATTTT. The full variable domain, with the rest looked up from reference TRBV18 and TRBJ2-3, is NAGVMQNPRHLVRRRGQEARLRCSPMKGHSHVYWYRQLPEEGLKFMVYLQKENIIDESGMPKERFSAEFPKEGPSILRIQQVVRGDSAAYFCASSRASDTQYFGPGTRLTVL.

The CDR3 reads CASSVGTGDEQYF. The CDR3 nucleotides read TGTGCCAGCAGCGTCGGGACAGGGGACGAGCAGTACTTC. The chain combines TRBV5-4 with TRBJ2-7; 10 nucleotides agree with TRBD1. Trimming cost V 4 bases and J 5 bases; bases outside gene matches: 3. CDR3 length: 13 residues. Germline V gene data show CDR1 as SGHNT and CDR2 as YYREEE (reference sequence).

The gene calls are TRBV5-1 and TRBJ2-1; 7 nucleotides agree with TRBD1. Germline trimming cut 4 bases from V and 10 bases from J; bases unmatched to any gene: 2. From germline, CDR1 is SGHRS and CDR2 YFSETQ. CDR3 length equals 11 residues. The DNA for the CDR3 is TGCGCCAGCAGCCCGGACAGGGAGCAGTTCTTC. It is translated as CASSPDREQFF.

J is TRBJ2-1 and V is TRBV7-2; 7 nucleotides line up with TRBD1. CDR1 is SGHTA and CDR2 is FQGNSA in the germline V gene. The CDR3 spans 14 residues. Trimming at V came to 5 bases and at J to 9 bases, leaving 10 bases not matched to a gene. CDR3 sequence (DNA): TGTGCCAGCAGCCCACTACGAACAGGGGCTGAGCAGTTCTTC. It encodes CASSPLRTGAEQFF.

The chain recombines TRBV7-9 with TRBJ2-6; D is possibly TRBD1 (6 bases). The germline V and J ends were trimmed by 6 bases and 0 bases, with 12 bases remaining between them. The germline V gene encodes CDR1 SEHNR and CDR2 FQNEAQ (reference sequence). There are 16 residues in the CDR3. CDR3 DNA: TGTGCCAGCAGTTTCGGACAGAGCTCTGGGGCCAACGTCCTGACTTTC. This translates into CASSFGQSSGANVLTF.

The chain combines TRBV5-8 with TRBJ2-6, with 7 bases matching TRBD1. The germline V gene encodes CDR1 SGHTS and CDR2 YDEGEE. The CDR3 totals 16 residues. V lost 4 bases and J lost 4; bases outside the gene matches: 8. CDR3 DNA: TGTGCCAGCAGCACCAAAACAGGGGCCGGGGCCAACGTCCTGACTTTC. Its protein product is CASSTKTGAGANVLTF.

This clone is a singleton in its sample. The rearrangement links TRBV19 to TRBJ1-4; TRBD1 agrees at 8 bases. This CDR3 comprises 15 residues. Germline loops: CDR1 LNHDA, CDR2 SQIVND (reference sequence). Germline trimming cut 5 bases from V and 2 bases from J; bases unmatched to any gene: 4. CDR3 sequence reads: CASSAQGATNEKLFF. The CDR3 DNA reads as TGTGCCAGTAGTGCCCAGGGGGCGACTAATGAAAAACTGTTTTTT. The whole variable domain, filled in from reference TRBV19 and TRBJ1-4, reads DGGITQSPKYLFRKEGQNVTLSCEQNLNHDAMYWYRQDPGQGLRLIYYSQIVNDFQKGDIAEGYSVSREKKESFPLTVTSAQKNPTAFYLCASSAQGATNEKLFFGSGTQLSVL.

The chain employs TRBV14 and TRBJ2-7; D is uncertain. V lost 0 bases to trimming and J lost 1 base, with 7 bases between them. Germline V gene data show CDR1 as SGHDN and CDR2 as FVKESK. The CDR3 sequence is 14 residues long. CDR3 residues: CASSQDLTSYEQYF. DNA of the CDR3: TGTGCCAGCAGCCAAGATCTAACGTCCTACGAGCAGTACTTC.

This clone has just one count. The J gene is TRBJ2-1, the V gene TRBV27; possible D gene TRBD2, 5 bases. The V and J ends lost 3 bases and 10 bases respectively, with 10 bases between them. The CDR3 is 12 amino acids. Germline CDR1 reads MNHEY; CDR2 reads SMNVEV (reference sequence). The CDR3 spells CASSFLPGEQFF. Here the CDR3 DNA reads TGTGCCAGCAGTTTCCTCCCGGGGGAGCAGTTCTTC.

This chain connects TRBV3-1 (or the pseudogene TRBV3-2) to TRBJ1-1; D unresolved. V was cut by 4 bases and J by 6 bases, with 18 bases left in between. CDR1 and CDR2 from the germline V gene are LGHDT and YNNKEL (reference sequence). This CDR3 contains 15 residues. In DNA, the CDR3 is TGTGCCAGCAGCCCCGGATTGGCGGGGAGCGCTGAAGCTTTCTTT. As protein: CASSPGLAGSAEAFF.

The sample holds one count of this clone. This chain links TRBV6-5 with TRBJ2-5; D is possibly TRBD2 (6 bases). CDR3 size: 14 residues. The germline gives CDR1 MNHEY, CDR2 SVGAGI. V was cut by 4 bases and J by 0 bases, with 9 bases left in between. CDR3 residues: CASSLGGYQETQYF. CDR3 bases: TGTGCCAGCAGTTTGGGGGGTTACCAAGAGACCCAGTACTTC.